Described below is a single T cell receptor (beta chain) sequence and its context. This clonotype was seen only once. The antigen this receptor binds is unknown. No quality values exist for individual bases; no much larger clone is one base distant. One read gives only weak evidence. Total RNA was extracted from unfractionated whole blood that had been collected in Tempus Blood RNA tubes. A handful of healthy volunteers were used as TCR sequencing controls and were bled at day 0, 2 weeks and 6 weeks. Library preparation attached unique molecular identifiers to individual cDNA molecules for quantitative, reproducible TCR counting. For every blood RNA sample, sequencing covered both the TCR alpha and TCR beta chains. In the source study's methods: The median number of TCRs per sample was roughly 98,000, ranging from 23,224 to 690,600. The Decombinator software suite was used to annotate the V, J and CDR3 of the TCR reads. To make PS versus PT1 abundance plots, every sample was subsampled to the same number of TCRs (28,000). Expanded TCRs were defined as absent before sensitization and observed at least eight times at the 2-week time point. Using fastp at Q25 and MiXCR, TCRdb reprocessed the public reads and kept productive beta chains. Every entry covers one CDR3 protein and lists the most common genes and DNA from its rows. Clone size and V and J calls follow TCRdb, not the original study. Counted in this sample were roughly 120,000 distinct CDR3 sequences; around 8.5% of them appeared once. The ten top clones hold 1.1% to 1.5% of the sample.

This entry is derived from a study of human T cells and chemical hapten exposure (dated by TCRdb to the early 2020s). Concerning the study at large: Libraries were pooled for sequencing, and per-sample TCR yields varied mainly because of small differences in library volumes within the pool. Peripheral blood TCR repertoire changes were tracked in vivo in alopecia patients during primary and secondary sensitization to the hapten diphenylcyclopropenone (DPC).

General study outcomes and caveats: After repeated subsampling, the strength of the expansion versus patch-test correlation and the threshold at which it became significant changed. DPC sensitization did not change the number of TCRs with a frequency above 1 in 1000, and there was no evidence of changes in global repertoire structure.

The CDR3 holds 15 amino acids from the cysteine to the phenylalanine. The entry retains the CDR3 DNA only, 45 bases that are in frame from base 1. The germline V gene (reference sequence) supplies CDR1 LGHDT and CDR2 YNNKEL. The junction shows trimming of 1 base on V and 6 bases on J, plus 16 bases between the germline ends. The chain couples TRBV3-1 to TRBJ2-7, with TRBD2 tentatively as D gene (6 bases match). The receptor was isolated from a human donor in good health. Some clones in this sample may be carry-over from other donors' samples. Donor details come from another sample of the same person, matched by shared clones. The sample taken for sequencing was whole blood. CDR3 loop: CASSQGVGGHREQYF. The nucleotide sequence reads TGTGCCAGCAGCCAAGGTGTAGGAGGGCACCGCGAGCAGTACTTC.